The entry below describes one T cell receptor (beta chain). V was cut by 3 bases and J by 7 bases, with 13 bases left in between. This CDR3 is built from 13 residues. Per germline, CDR1 SGDLS and CDR2 YYNGEE. This specimen comes from a study of blood T cell repertoires in COVID-19. This table comes from immunoSEQ multiplex PCR, and its TCRdb copy is limited to in-frame clones, with some not included. The profile shows 130,000 to 150,000 clones, about 92% of them singletons. The chain is built from TRBV9 and TRBJ1-2; D is possibly TRBD1 (5 bases). This TCR was recovered from a human donor in a cohort sampled during active COVID-19. Material: peripheral blood. CDR3: CASSAGQGFGYTF. The CDR3 DNA is TGTGCCAGCAGCGCTGGGCAGGGTTTTGGCTACACCTTC. Variable domain in full (rest from reference TRBV9 and TRBJ1-2): DSGVTQTPKHLITATGQRVTLRCSPRSGDLSVYWYQQSLDQGLQFLIQYYNGEERAKGNILERFSAQQFPDLHSELNLSSLELGDSALYFCASSAGQGFGYTFGSGTRLTVV.